Listed here are 5 T cell receptor beta chains from one sample, sequenced in a study of cytomegalovirus exposure and HLA in healthy donors. PCR employed 60 Vbeta and 13 Jbeta primers. Produced via immunoSEQ multiplex PCR; TCRdb's table is partial and in-frame only. The data contain 100,000 to 130,000 clones, less than 85% of them seen just once; the ten biggest clones take up less than 2.5%. Sequencing was done on a sample of PBMCs. These TCRs come from a man aged 18 to 30 in good health and CMV-seronegative.

The chain couples TRBV19 to TRBJ1-3, with 7 bases that match TRBD1. CDR3 length equals 16 residues. The germline gives CDR1 LNHDA, CDR2 SQIVND (reference sequence). The trim removed 5 bases at V and 0 bases at J, leaving 7 bases unmatched. The CDR3 protein is CASSGTATFSGNTIYF. CDR3 DNA sequence: TGTGCCAGTAGTGGGACAGCTACTTTCTCTGGAAACACCATATATTTT.

This chain joins TRBV19 and TRBJ2-2; 10 bases line up with TRBD1. Per germline, CDR1 LNHDA and CDR2 SQIVND (reference sequence). The CDR3 loop spans 16 amino acids. Trimming removed 7 bases from V and 6 bases from J; junction bases left unmatched: 11. Written as DNA, the CDR3 is TGTGCCAGTACGTCCCGCGACAGGGGGCGGTCCGGGGAGCTGTTTTTT. It codes for CASTSRDRGRSGELFF.

In this sample, this clone turned up once. The genes are TRBV13 and TRBJ2-1; 7 positions match TRBD2. CDR3 length: 16 residues. The V and J ends lost 7 bases and 2 bases, in that order; junction bases with no gene match: 11. Germline V lookup: CDR1 PRHDT, CDR2 FYEKMQ (reference sequence). The CDR3 bases are TGTGCCAGCACTATAGGGCCCGCGGGGGCCTACAATGAGCAGTTCTTC. It specifies CASTIGPAGAYNEQFF.

The chain has TRBV9 and TRBJ2-1, with 14 positions matching TRBD2. Unmatched junction bases numbered 4, after V lost 3 bases and J lost 8 bases. The length of the CDR3 is 15 residues. Germline assignment: CDR1 SGDLS and CDR2 YYNGEE. The CDR3 nucleotides read TGTGCCAGCAGCGCGGGGACTAGCGGGGGCTATGAGCAGTTCTTC. Its protein is CASSAGTSGGYEQFF.

This clone turned up a few times. The gene calls are TRBV5-1 and TRBJ1-1; D might be TRBD1 (5 bases). The CDR3 contains 14 residues. CDR1 is SGHRS and CDR2 is YFSETQ in the germline V gene. Trimming cost V 5 bases and J 0 bases, with 11 bases left between them. For the CDR3, the DNA is TGCGCCAGCAGGGGGGAGGCCCTGAACACTGAAGCTTTCTTT. Amino acids: CASRGEALNTEAFF.